The 5 T cell receptor beta chains presented below share a single source sample, sequenced in a study of blood T cell repertoires in COVID-19. Clones were sequenced by immunoSEQ multiplex PCR, and TCRdb holds only the in-frame ones, with some missing. The sample shows more than 200,000 clones, 84% of them seen only once. The sequencing sample was made of peripheral blood. These receptors all come from a man in his fifties with active or convalescent COVID-19.

This clone was detected only once. The chain joins TRBV15 to TRBJ2-2; D perhaps matches TRBD1 (6 bases). The length of the CDR3 is 15 residues. V shed 3 bases and J shed 5 bases, with 13 bases lying between them. The germline gives CDR1 LNHNV, CDR2 YYDKDF (reference sequence). The CDR3 bases are TGTGCCACCAGCAGTACCAGGGGCAGGACCGGGGAGCTGTTTTTT. It is translated as CATSSTRGRTGELFF.

The chain combines TRBV4-3 with TRBJ1-2, with a tentative D call TRBD1 (5 bases). The germline V and J ends were trimmed by 4 bases and 3 bases, with 15 bases remaining between them. In germline, CDR1 is LGHNA, CDR2 YSLEER. This CDR3 has 15 residues. CDR3 residues: CASSRSGWGDYGYTF. CDR3 nucleotides: TGCGCCAGCAGCCGAAGTGGATGGGGGGACTATGGCTACACCTTC.

This sequence joins TRBV19 and TRBJ1-6, with 7 nucleotides matching TRBD1. Germline CDR1 LNHDA, CDR2 SQIVND (reference sequence). This CDR3 has 14 amino acids. V lost 5 bases, J lost 9 bases, and 7 bases stayed unmatched. In DNA form, the CDR3 reads TGTGCCAGTAGTCCGGGACAGTACAGTTCACCCCTCCACTTT. Translating gives CASSPGQYSSPLHF.

This clone has only a few counts. The chain couples TRBV6-6 to TRBJ1-1; 7 nucleotides agree with TRBD1. V was clipped by 8 bases and J by 0 bases; unmatched bases: 9. In germline, CDR1 is MNHNY, CDR2 SVGAGI (reference sequence). The CDR3 spans 15 residues. DNA of the CDR3: TGTGCCAGCCAAAGGGGGCAGGGAGTGAACACTGAAGCTTTCTTT. It specifies CASQRGQGVNTEAFF.

The rearrangement links TRBV27 to TRBJ2-1; 10 bases align to TRBD1. This CDR3 contains 15 residues. Germline V lookup: CDR1 MNHEY, CDR2 SMNVEV (reference sequence). The junction had 4 bases not matched to a gene; V was cut back by 4 bases and J by 4 bases. CDR3 residues: CASSYSGQGYNEQFF. The DNA for the CDR3 is TGTGCCAGCAGTTACTCGGGACAGGGGTACAATGAGCAGTTCTTC.